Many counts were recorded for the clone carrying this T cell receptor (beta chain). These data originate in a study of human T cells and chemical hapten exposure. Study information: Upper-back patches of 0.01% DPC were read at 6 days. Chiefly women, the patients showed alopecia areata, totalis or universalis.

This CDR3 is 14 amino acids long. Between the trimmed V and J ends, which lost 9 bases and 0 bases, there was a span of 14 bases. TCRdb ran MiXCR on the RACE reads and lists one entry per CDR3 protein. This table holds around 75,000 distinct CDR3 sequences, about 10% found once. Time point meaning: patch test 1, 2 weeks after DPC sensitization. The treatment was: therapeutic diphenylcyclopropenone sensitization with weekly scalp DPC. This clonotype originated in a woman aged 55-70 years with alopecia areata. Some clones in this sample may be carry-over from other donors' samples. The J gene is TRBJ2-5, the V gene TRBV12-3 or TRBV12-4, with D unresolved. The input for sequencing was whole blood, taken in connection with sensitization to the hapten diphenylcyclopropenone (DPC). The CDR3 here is CARPTMKHQETQYF. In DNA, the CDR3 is TGTGCCAGGCCAACCATGAAACACCAAGAGACCCAGTACTTC.